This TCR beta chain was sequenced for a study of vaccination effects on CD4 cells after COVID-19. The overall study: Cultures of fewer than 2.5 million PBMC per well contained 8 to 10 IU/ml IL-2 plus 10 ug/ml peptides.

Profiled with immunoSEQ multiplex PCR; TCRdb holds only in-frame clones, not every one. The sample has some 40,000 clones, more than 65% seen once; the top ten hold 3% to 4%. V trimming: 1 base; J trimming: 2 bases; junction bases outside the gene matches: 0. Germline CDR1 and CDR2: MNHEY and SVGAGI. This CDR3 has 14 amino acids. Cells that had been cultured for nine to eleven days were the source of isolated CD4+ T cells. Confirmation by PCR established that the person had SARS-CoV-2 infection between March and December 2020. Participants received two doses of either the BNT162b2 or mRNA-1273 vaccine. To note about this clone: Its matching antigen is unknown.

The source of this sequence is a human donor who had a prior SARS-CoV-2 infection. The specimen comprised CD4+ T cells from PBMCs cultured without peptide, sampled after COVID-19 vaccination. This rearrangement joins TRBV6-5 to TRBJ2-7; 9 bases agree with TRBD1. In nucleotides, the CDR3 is TGTGCCAGCAGTTACTGGACAGGGGCCTACGAGCAGTACTTC. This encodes CASSYWTGAYEQYF.